This T cell receptor (beta chain) was sequenced for a study of cytomegalovirus exposure and HLA in healthy donors. There are 13 residues in the CDR3. Germline V gene data show CDR1 as SQVTM and CDR2 as ANQGSEA. The V gene lost 1 base and the J gene lost 0 bases, with 5 bases spanning the gap. The primer mix had 60 Vbeta and 13 Jbeta primers. Clones were sequenced by immunoSEQ multiplex PCR, and TCRdb holds only the in-frame ones, with some missing. The sample has about 100,000 clones, around three quarters seen once. Regarding the study as a whole: DRB1 showed the most TCR associations and HLA-C the fewest in a later analysis, as rates varied by HLA locus. Earlier analysis looked at TCR beta V segments, and most were productive about 90% or about 30% of the time. Under 20,000 TCR beta sequences were associated with HLA alleles at 0.05 false discovery rate in a later analysis.

As to this clone: Its specificity is not known.

Sequencing was done on a sample of PBMCs. This receptor was identified in a woman in her 50s in good health and CMV-seropositive. V gene TRBV29-1 combines with J gene TRBJ2-3; D remains ambiguous. CDR3 bases: TGCAGCGTTGAAGTTGGCAGCACAGATACGCAGTATTTT. This gives the protein CSVEVGSTDTQYF.